The entry that follows covers one T cell receptor (beta chain) sequence. What it binds is not known. This specimen belongs to a study of Ad26.COV2.S vaccination and SARS-CoV-2 variants. The method was immunoSEQ multiplex PCR; TCRdb's version includes in-frame clones alone and lacks a portion of them. The repertoire consists of hundreds of thousands of clones, with roughly 90% occurring once and the leading ten covering over 9%. The sample's treatment: some 19 received Ad26.COV2.S at low or high dose, single or two shots; five or six received placebo; per-sample allocation not given. Sampling was done on day 63 after the first vaccine or placebo injection. An Ad26 vector that expressed Wuhan-strain SARS-CoV-2 spike constituted the vaccine. The study, taken as a whole, reports: Higher spike-specific TCR breadth was found in vaccine recipients than in placebo recipients. After vaccination, reports described spike-specific CD8+ and CD4+ T cell responses as showing substantial breadth. It was found that vaccine and placebo recipients had similar non-spike TCR breadth.

The clonotype was recovered from a person aged 18-65 years who received the Ad26.COV2.S COVID-19 vaccine or a placebo. Sample: peripheral blood, taken in a trial of Ad26.COV2.S vaccine versus placebo.

This CDR3 is CASSYAGYGYTF. In DNA form, the CDR3 reads TGTGCCAGCAGTTACGCTGGCTATGGCTACACCTTC. The chain has TRBV12-3 or TRBV12-4 and TRBJ1-2; D ambiguous. Trimming took off 4 bases at V and 4 bases at J, with 7 bases between the two ends. The CDR3 spans 12 residues.